This T cell receptor beta chain came from a study of Tregs in tolerant kidney transplant recipients. Repertoires were generated with immunoSEQ multiplex PCR, while TCRdb's copy carries only in-frame clones and drops some. The table records fewer than 80,000 clones, nearly 98% of them present only once. The CDR3 sequence is 14 residues long. J was trimmed by 8 bases and V by 6 bases; bases with no gene match: 12. Per the germline V gene, CDR1 is MNHEY and CDR2 is SMNVEV (reference sequence). Study-wide findings and caveats: The most relevant donor-specific Treg TCRbeta repertoire apparently came from expansion with activated donor B cells.

Unstimulated Tregs (CD4+CD25+CD127-) and CD4+CD25- non-Tregs were sorted from PBMCs. An overnight rest at 37°C with about 200 IU/ml IL-2 preceded regulatory T cell sorting from thawed PBMCs. Points on this clone: Its antigen is as yet unknown.

The receptor was isolated from a human donor who received a combined kidney and bone marrow transplant. This chain connects TRBV27 to TRBJ1-2; 7 bases line up with TRBD1. The sample was Tregs from blood, taken before the transplant. The CDR3 here is CASSPTGRWKGYTF. The CDR3, as DNA: TGTGCCAGCAGCCCGACAGGGAGGTGGAAGGGCTACACCTTC.